This T cell receptor (beta chain) came from a study of blood T cell repertoires in COVID-19. Across the study: The United States, Italy and Spain supplied acute and convalescent COVID-19 samples. T cells, B-cell-depleted T cells, or PBMCs supplied cDNA or gDNA.

As originally analysed: Counts of nucleated cells, estimated from reference gene primer amplification, were obtained. Assay used: immunoSEQ multiplex PCR; TCRdb lists only in-frame clones, some missing. D and trimming were read from the DNA, whereas the V and J calls and clone size are those reported in that table. The data show a few hundred thousand clones, with 70% to 90% seen just once and roughly 2.4% held by the top ten. The CDR3 is 15 amino acids. With 3 bases removed from V and 4 bases from J, the gap between germline ends came to 13 bases. CDR1 and CDR2 from the germline V gene are SGHAT and FQNNGV.

Sequenced: peripheral blood. This receptor was identified in a woman in her fifties or sixties with acute or convalescent COVID-19. The gene calls are TRBV11-2 and TRBJ2-1, with a possible D match to TRBD1 (6 bases). The CDR3 sequence: CASSFERGLYNEQFF. The CDR3 DNA reads TGTGCCAGCAGCTTCGAGAGGGGGTTGTACAATGAGCAGTTCTTC.